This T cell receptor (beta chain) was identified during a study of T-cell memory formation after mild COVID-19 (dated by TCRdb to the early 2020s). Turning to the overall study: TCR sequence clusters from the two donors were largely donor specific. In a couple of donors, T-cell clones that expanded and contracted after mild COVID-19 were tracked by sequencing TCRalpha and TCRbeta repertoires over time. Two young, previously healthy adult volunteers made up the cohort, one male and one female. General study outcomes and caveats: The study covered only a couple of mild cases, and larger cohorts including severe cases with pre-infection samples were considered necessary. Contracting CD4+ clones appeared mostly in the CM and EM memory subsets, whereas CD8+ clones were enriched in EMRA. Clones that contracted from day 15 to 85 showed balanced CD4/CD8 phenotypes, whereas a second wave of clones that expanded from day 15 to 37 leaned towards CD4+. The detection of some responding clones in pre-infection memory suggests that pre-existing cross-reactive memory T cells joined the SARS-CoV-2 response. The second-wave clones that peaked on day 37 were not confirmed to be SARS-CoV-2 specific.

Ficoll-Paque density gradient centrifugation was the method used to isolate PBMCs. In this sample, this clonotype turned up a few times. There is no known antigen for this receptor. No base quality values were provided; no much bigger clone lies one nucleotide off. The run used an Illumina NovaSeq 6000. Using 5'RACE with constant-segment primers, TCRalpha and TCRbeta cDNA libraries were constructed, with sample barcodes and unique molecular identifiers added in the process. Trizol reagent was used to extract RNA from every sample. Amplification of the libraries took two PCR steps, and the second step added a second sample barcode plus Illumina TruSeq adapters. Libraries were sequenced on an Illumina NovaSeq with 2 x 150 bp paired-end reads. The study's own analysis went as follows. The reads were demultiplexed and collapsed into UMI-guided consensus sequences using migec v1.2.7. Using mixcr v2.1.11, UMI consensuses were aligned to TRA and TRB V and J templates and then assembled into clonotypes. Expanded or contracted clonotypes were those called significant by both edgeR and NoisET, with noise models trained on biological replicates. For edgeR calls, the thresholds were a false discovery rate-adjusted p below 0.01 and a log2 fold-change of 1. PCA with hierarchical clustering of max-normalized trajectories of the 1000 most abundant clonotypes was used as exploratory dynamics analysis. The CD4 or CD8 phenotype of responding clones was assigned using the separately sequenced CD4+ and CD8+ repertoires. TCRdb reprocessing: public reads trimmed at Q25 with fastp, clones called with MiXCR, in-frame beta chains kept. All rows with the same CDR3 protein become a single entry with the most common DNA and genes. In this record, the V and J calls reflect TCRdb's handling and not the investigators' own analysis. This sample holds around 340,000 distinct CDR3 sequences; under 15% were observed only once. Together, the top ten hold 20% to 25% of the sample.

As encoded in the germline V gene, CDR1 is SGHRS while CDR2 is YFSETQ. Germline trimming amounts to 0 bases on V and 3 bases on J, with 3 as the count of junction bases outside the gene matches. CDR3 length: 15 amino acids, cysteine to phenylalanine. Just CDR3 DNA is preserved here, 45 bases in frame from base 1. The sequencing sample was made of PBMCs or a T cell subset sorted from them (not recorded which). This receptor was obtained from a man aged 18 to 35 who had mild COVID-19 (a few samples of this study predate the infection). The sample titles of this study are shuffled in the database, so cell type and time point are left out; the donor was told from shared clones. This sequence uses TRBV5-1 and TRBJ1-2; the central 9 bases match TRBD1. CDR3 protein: CASSLGDRAHYGYTF. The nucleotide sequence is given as TGCGCCAGCAGCTTGGGGGACAGGGCGCACTATGGCTACACCTTC.